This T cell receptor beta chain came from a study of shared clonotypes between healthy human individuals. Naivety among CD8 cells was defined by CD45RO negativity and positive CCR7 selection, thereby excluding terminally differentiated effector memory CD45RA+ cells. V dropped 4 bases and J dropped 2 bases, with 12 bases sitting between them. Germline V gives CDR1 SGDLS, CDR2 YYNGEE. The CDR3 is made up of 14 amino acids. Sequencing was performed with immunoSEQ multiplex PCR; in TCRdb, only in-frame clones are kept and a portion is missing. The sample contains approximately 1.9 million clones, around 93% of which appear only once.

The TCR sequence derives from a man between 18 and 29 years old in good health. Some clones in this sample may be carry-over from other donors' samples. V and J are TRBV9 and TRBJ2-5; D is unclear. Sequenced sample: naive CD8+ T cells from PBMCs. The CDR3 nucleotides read TGTGCCAGCAGCACCCGGACGGAACAAGAGACCCAGTACTTC. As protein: CASSTRTEQETQYF. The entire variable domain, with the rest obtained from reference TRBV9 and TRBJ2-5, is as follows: DSGVTQTPKHLITATGQRVTLRCSPRSGDLSVYWYQQSLDQGLQFLIQYYNGEERAKGNILERFSAQQFPDLHSELNLSSLELGDSALYFCASSTRTEQETQYFGPGTRLLVL.